The clone carrying this TCR beta chain was counted a few times. This could be a read error, since a much larger clone is one nucleotide away. V lost 7 bases, J lost 0 bases, and 10 bases lay in between. This CDR3 is 15 amino acids long. Germline CDR1 reads MNHEY; CDR2 reads SVGEGT. This sample was taken from a study of T cell repertoires in cytomegalovirus infection. TCRdb passed the reads through MiXCR, listing each CDR3 protein once. The table records some 300,000 distinct CDR3 sequences, roughly a tenth of them present only once. The rearrangement joins TRBV6-2 or TRBV6-3 to TRBJ2-6; TRBD1 might be the D (6 bases). This TCR derives from a human donor in good health (CMV status not recorded). Some clones in this sample may be carry-over from other donors' samples. Sequencing was carried out using PBMCs. The CDR3 nucleotides are TGTGCCAGCATCGGACAGTTCTCTGGGGCCAACGTCCTGACTTTC. This gives the protein CASIGQFSGANVLTF.